This T cell receptor beta chain derives from a study of cytomegalovirus exposure and HLA in healthy donors. The CDR3 loop spans 15 amino acids. V was pared by 7 bases and J by 1 base, with 15 bases between. CDR1 and CDR2 (germline): SGHDT, YYEEEE. A multiplex PCR was run with 60 Vbeta primers and 13 Jbeta primers. Profiled with immunoSEQ multiplex PCR; TCRdb holds only in-frame clones, not every one. The profile shows 130,000 to 150,000 clones, roughly 80% of them singletons. Study conclusions and caveats: Cytomegalovirus status was reportedly diagnosed by the classifier with high specificity and sensitivity. According to an earlier analysis, most TCR beta V segments yielded productive rearrangements about 90% or about 30% of the time. The availability of immune exposure information extended only to CMV serostatus.

This clone was seen a handful of times. The antigen remains unidentified. The sequenced sample was PBMCs. The sequence was obtained from a man in his forties in good health and CMV-seropositive. The chain is built from TRBV5-6 and TRBJ2-1; TRBD2 might be the D (5 bases). The CDR3 coding sequence is TGTGCCAGCCTAAGGAGGCTACCGTCCTACAATGAGCAGTTCTTC. Its translation: CASLRRLPSYNEQFF.